A selection of T cell receptor beta chains follows, all from one sample in a study of identical twins. MiXCR, run by TCRdb on the 5' RACE reads, gives a single entry per CDR3 protein. The sample holds about 660,000 distinct CDR3 sequences; 8.5% to 9.5% are singletons and the top ten take around 0.98%. The data also belong to a second study, concerning yellow fever vaccine responses in identical twins.

Sequenced sample: PBMCs. The receptors stem from a woman aged 18-30 years in good health. Both conserved end residues are part of each CDR3. A D gene is named only where the DNA matches it firmly. For some rows the clone size is stated as once, few or many, or as a class when expanded; others skip it.

v_gene	d_gene	abundance	j_gene	CDR3aa	CDR3nt
TRBV20-1	TRBD1	.	TRBJ2-3	CSARQGQDTQYF	TGCAGTGCTCGACAGGGCCAAGATACGCAGTATTTT
TRBV27	.	.	TRBJ2-7	CASGTLGAYEQYF	TGTGCCAGCGGGACCCTAGGGGCCTACGAGCAGTACTTC
TRBV24-1	.	many	TRBJ2-3	CATSESPGRRTDTQYF	TGTGCCACCAGTGAGTCACCGGGACGGCGCACAGATACGCAGTATTTT
TRBV20-1	.	.	TRBJ2-1	CSARAALHMSYNEQFF	TGCAGTGCTAGAGCCGCCCTTCACATGAGCTACAATGAGCAGTTCTTC
TRBV3-1	.	few	TRBJ2-1	CASSHQGGPYEQFF	TGTGCCAGCAGCCATCAGGGGGGGCCATATGAGCAGTTCTTC
TRBV10-3	.	.	TRBJ1-2	CAISETVNYGYTF	TGTGCCATCAGTGAGACAGTGAACTATGGCTACACCTTC
TRBV11-2	TRBD1	.	TRBJ2-5	CASSLNPGQGCF	TGTGCCAGCAGCTTAAACCCGGGACAGGGGTGCTTC
TRBV12-3/TRBV12-4	.	.	TRBJ2-2	CASSLGERVTGELFF	TGTGCCAGCAGTTTGGGTGAAAGGGTGACCGGGGAGCTGTTTTTT
TRBV7-9	.	.	TRBJ2-2	CASKEGGELFF	TGTGCCAGCAAAGAGGGCGGGGAGCTGTTTTTT
TRBV3-1	.	.	TRBJ2-1	CASSPQYEQFF	TGTGCCAGCAGCCCCCAATATGAGCAGTTCTTC
TRBV6-6	.	many	TRBJ1-1	CASSYSAGLATEAFF	TGTGCCAGCAGTTACTCGGCAGGGCTTGCCACTGAAGCTTTCTTT
TRBV27	.	.	TRBJ2-2	CASRDGGAGTGELFF	TGTGCCAGCAGGGATGGGGGGGCAGGCACCGGGGAGCTGTTTTTT
TRBV28	TRBD1	.	TRBJ2-3	CASSFLGTGNTDTQYF	TGTGCCAGCAGTTTTTTGGGGACAGGGAATACAGATACGCAGTATTTT
TRBV12-3/TRBV12-4	TRBD1	.	TRBJ1-2	CASSFRDSYGYTF	TGTGCCAGCAGTTTTAGGGACAGCTATGGCTACACCTTC
TRBV20-1	TRBD2	few	TRBJ2-5	CSVSGWDLTGTQYF	TGCAGTGTTAGCGGGTGGGACTTAACGGGTACCCAGTACTTC
TRBV24-1	TRBD2	few	TRBJ2-3	CATSDLLRAGELTDTQYF	TGTGCCACCAGTGATTTGCTTAGGGCGGGGGAACTCACAGATACGCAGTATTTT
TRBV10-3	.	.	TRBJ1-3	CAISESQIAGNTIYF	TGTGCCATCAGTGAGTCTCAGATCGCGGGAAACACCATATATTTT
TRBV27	TRBD1	many	TRBJ2-7	CASSKRTGGVSEQYF	TGTGCCAGCAGCAAGAGAACAGGGGGAGTCTCCGAGCAGTACTTC
TRBV7-2	.	few	TRBJ2-7	CASSLSSSSDYEQYF	TGTGCCAGCAGCTTATCTTCTAGCAGCGACTACGAGCAGTACTTC
TRBV28	.	.	TRBJ2-7	CASIPPGRLESYEQYF	TGTGCCAGCATCCCACCCGGTCGGTTGGAGTCCTACGAGCAGTACTTC
TRBV5-6	TRBD1	few	TRBJ2-7	CASSLGQGMSEQYF	TGTGCCAGCAGCCTAGGACAGGGGATGAGCGAGCAGTACTTC
TRBV7-3	.	.	TRBJ2-5	CASSRRSQETQYF	TGTGCCAGCAGCCGACGGTCTCAAGAGACCCAGTACTTC
TRBV29-1	.	.	TRBJ2-5	CSVVWQGRETQYF	TGCAGCGTTGTCTGGCAGGGGCGGGAGACCCAGTACTTC
TRBV12-3/TRBV12-4	TRBD1	.	TRBJ2-3	CASSPSTGVTDTQYF	TGTGCCAGCAGTCCGTCGACAGGGGTCACAGATACGCAGTATTTT
TRBV5-1	TRBD2	.	TRBJ2-3	CASSPTGLAGGTSTDTQYF	TGCGCCAGCAGCCCGACGGGACTAGCGGGAGGTACTAGCACAGATACGCAGTATTTT
TRBV10-3	TRBD1	.	TRBJ2-7	CAISESKLGTGSTEQYF	TGTGCCATCAGTGAGTCGAAGTTAGGGACAGGGTCGACCGAGCAGTACTTC
TRBV5-1	.	many	TRBJ2-1	CASSSRGDEQFF	TGTGCCAGCAGTTCCAGGGGGGATGAGCAGTTCTTC
TRBV7-3	.	many	TRBJ2-3	CASSPDSLVSDTQYF	TGTGCCAGCAGCCCAGATTCTTTAGTCTCAGATACGCAGTATTTT
TRBV24-1	TRBD1	.	TRBJ2-1	CATSDRLVMDRGRNEQFF	TGTGCCACCAGTGACCGACTAGTAATGGACAGGGGGCGGAATGAGCAGTTCTTC
TRBV19	TRBD1	.	TRBJ2-7	CAGQDPFGNEQYF	TGTGCCGGACAGGACCCTTTTGGAAACGAGCAGTACTTC
TRBV29-1	.	few	TRBJ1-1	CSVGGGSGNTEAFF	TGCAGCGTGGGCGGAGGGAGCGGGAACACTGAAGCTTTCTTT
TRBV9	.	.	TRBJ2-3	CASSVGAGTADTQYF	TGTGCCAGCAGCGTAGGGGCGGGTACCGCAGATACGCAGTATTTT
TRBV7-2	TRBD2	many	TRBJ2-3	CASSLEGSGDTQYF	TGTGCCAGCAGCTTAGAGGGTAGCGGGGATACGCAGTATTTT
TRBV7-9	TRBD2	many	TRBJ2-1	CASSLSGPSYNEQFF	TGTGCCAGCAGCCTTAGCGGGCCTAGCTACAATGAGCAGTTCTTC
TRBV2	TRBD2	many	TRBJ2-1	CASSEVTSGRDEQFF	TGTGCCAGCAGTGAAGTCACTAGCGGGAGAGATGAGCAGTTCTTC
TRBV7-9	TRBD2	many	TRBJ2-1	CASSGGEGNHNEQFF	TGTGCCAGCAGCGGCGGGGAGGGCAACCACAATGAGCAGTTCTTC
TRBV2	TRBD2	few	TRBJ2-1	CASSESSGSDEQFF	TGTGCCAGCAGTGAATCGAGCGGGAGTGATGAGCAGTTCTTC
TRBV6-1	.	many	TRBJ1-1	CASSHGLGAEAFF	TGTGCCAGCAGTCATGGATTGGGGGCTGAAGCTTTCTTT
TRBV3-1	.	few	TRBJ1-4	CASSQDRDNNEKLFF	TGTGCCAGCAGCCAGGACCGGGACAATAATGAAAAACTGTTTTTT
TRBV4-3	.	.	TRBJ2-5	CASSQDYRAQETQYF	TGCGCCAGCAGCCAAGACTACAGGGCCCAAGAGACCCAGTACTTC
TRBV18	TRBD2	.	TRBJ2-5	CASSPGLAGAGQETQYF	TGTGCCAGCTCACCCGGACTAGCGGGAGCTGGACAAGAGACCCAGTACTTC
TRBV5-1	TRBD2	.	TRBJ2-1	CASSSGAGISYNEQFF	TGCGCCAGCAGCTCGGGAGCGGGGATCTCCTACAATGAGCAGTTCTTC
TRBV4-1	.	many	TRBJ1-5	CASSPVGYSNQPQHF	TGCGCCAGCAGCCCAGTGGGCTATAGCAATCAGCCCCAGCATTTT
TRBV20-1	.	few	TRBJ2-7	CSAPAYPNSYEQYF	TGCAGTGCACCAGCGTATCCTAATTCGTACGAGCAGTACTTC
TRBV10-3	.	.	TRBJ2-7	CAISEYGGYEQYF	TGTGCCATCAGTGAGTATGGGGGCTACGAGCAGTACTTC
TRBV5-1	.	.	TRBJ2-1	CATRQDWGEQFF	TGCGCCACCCGACAGGATTGGGGTGAGCAGTTCTTC
TRBV20-1	TRBD2	few	TRBJ2-7	CSASARDYPYEQYF	TGCAGTGCTAGCGCCCGGGACTACCCCTACGAGCAGTACTTC
TRBV4-1	TRBD1	few	TRBJ2-7	CASSGGRGPPYEQYF	TGCGCCAGCTCAGGGGGCAGGGGGCCGCCCTACGAGCAGTACTTC
TRBV28	.	.	TRBJ2-1	CASRNANEQFF	TGTGCCAGCAGGAATGCCAATGAGCAGTTCTTC
TRBV6-2/TRBV6-3	.	many	TRBJ2-1	CASSLENFYNEQFF	TGTGCCAGCAGCCTTGAAAACTTCTACAATGAGCAGTTCTTC
TRBV2	TRBD2	.	TRBJ2-3	CASSVGGGLTDTQYF	TGTGCCAGCAGTGTTGGCGGGGGGCTAACAGATACGCAGTATTTT
TRBV7-9	TRBD1	many	TRBJ2-7	CASSLGQGDEQYF	TGTGCCAGCAGCTTGGGACAGGGGGACGAGCAGTACTTC
TRBV21-1	.	few	TRBJ2-7	CASSKREYAAYEQYF	TGTGCCAGCAGCAAGCGAGAGTACGCCGCCTACGAGCAGTACTTC